This T cell receptor (beta chain) was recorded in a study of CD8+ T cells in alopecia areata. Study in general: Once tofacitinib had been taken for 6 to 18 months, 6 months off drug followed.

Treatment here: oral pan-JAK inhibitor, 5-10 mg twice daily. The CDR3 covers 14 residues. V lost 5 bases and J lost 4, with 14 bases in between. Germline V CDR1 and CDR2: MNHEY, SMNVEV (reference sequence). Extraction of RNA preceded its reverse transcription into cDNA, which served as the sequencing template. Produced via immunoSEQ multiplex PCR; TCRdb's table is partial and in-frame only. Of 150,000 to 200,000 clones in the sample, roughly 60% were seen once. The source material was CD4+ T cells sorted from blood, sampled at week 24, from a patient treated with tofacitinib. This TCR came from a human donor with alopecia areata. V is TRBV27 and J is TRBJ1-1; TRBD1 might be the D (6 bases). The CDR3 loop reads CASSPQDRFTEAFF. The CDR3 DNA sequence: TGTGCCAGCAGTCCTCAGGACAGATTCACTGAAGCTTTCTTT.